This section outlines one T cell receptor (beta chain) sequence together with its context. As yet, its antigen is unknown. The data were obtained in a study of identical twins. Findings of the study overall: In cord blood, abundant beta clonotypes had fewer insertions; memory showed no trend.

V dropped 4 bases and J dropped 0; count of bases not matched to a gene: 10. The germline V gene has CDR1 MGHRA and CDR2 YSYEKL. The CDR3 length is 18 residues. One entry per CDR3 protein, called by TCRdb with MiXCR from the 5' RACE reads. The table shows about 890,000 distinct CDR3 sequences, with 10% to 15% occurring only once. These data were also filed under a second study, of yellow fever vaccine responses in identical twins.

This TCR derives from a woman aged 18 to 35 in good health. The chain recombines TRBV4-1 with TRBJ2-1; 9 bases map to TRBD2. Source material: PBMCs. The CDR3 protein is CASSRDPTSGSSYNEQFF. In DNA form, the CDR3 reads TGCGCCAGCAGCCGCGACCCGACTAGCGGAAGCTCCTACAATGAGCAGTTCTTC.